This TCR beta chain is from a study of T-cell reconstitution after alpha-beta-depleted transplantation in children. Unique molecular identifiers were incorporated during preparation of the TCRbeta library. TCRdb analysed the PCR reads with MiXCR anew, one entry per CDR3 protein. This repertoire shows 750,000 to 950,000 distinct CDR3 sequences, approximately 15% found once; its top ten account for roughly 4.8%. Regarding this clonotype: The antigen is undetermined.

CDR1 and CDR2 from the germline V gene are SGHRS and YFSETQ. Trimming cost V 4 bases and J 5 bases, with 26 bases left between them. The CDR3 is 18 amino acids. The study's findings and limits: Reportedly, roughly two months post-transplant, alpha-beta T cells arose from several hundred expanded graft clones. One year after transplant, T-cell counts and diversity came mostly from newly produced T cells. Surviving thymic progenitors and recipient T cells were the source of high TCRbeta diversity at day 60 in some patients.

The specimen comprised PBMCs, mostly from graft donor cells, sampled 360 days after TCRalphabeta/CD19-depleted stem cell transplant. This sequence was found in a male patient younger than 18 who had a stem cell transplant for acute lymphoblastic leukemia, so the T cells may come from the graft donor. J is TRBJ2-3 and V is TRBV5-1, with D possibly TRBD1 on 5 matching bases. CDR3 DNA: TGCGCCAGCAGCCCGGTAGGGGAATCCTCAATATTTGGAGATACGCAGTATTTT. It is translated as CASSPVGESSIFGDTQYF.